Listed below are T cell receptor beta chains from one sample, sequenced in a study of regulatory dendritic cells for organ transplantation. The table came from immunoSEQ multiplex PCR; TCRdb's copy has only in-frame clones and leaves some out. The sample consists of 30,000 to 40,000 clones, less than 90% of them appearing once. Sequenced: naive CD4+ T cells from blood. All receptors derive from a human donor in good health. The CDR3 runs from the conserved cysteine through the conserved F or W. Each record gives: D gene, J gene, V gene, clone size, CDR3 protein, CDR3 DNA. The D gene is left open where the match is weak. A clone size is listed for some rows: how often the clone was seen (once, few, many), or a class if it is expanded.

d_call: TRBD2
j_call: TRBJ2-1
v_call: TRBV19
clone_size: -
cdr3_aa: CASSPGQGLAGDTNEQFF
cdr3_nt: TGTGCCAGTAGTCCCGGACAGGGTCTAGCGGGGGACACGAATGAGCAGTTCTTC

d_call: -
j_call: TRBJ1-6
v_call: TRBV5-6
clone_size: -
cdr3_aa: CASSPPARRYNSPLHF
cdr3_nt: TGTGCCAGCAGCCCCCCCGCCAGACGGTATAATTCACCCCTCCACTTT

d_call: TRBD1
j_call: TRBJ1-1
v_call: TRBV4-1
clone_size: -
cdr3_aa: CASSLGQAQPFEAFF
cdr3_nt: TGCGCCAGCAGCCTGGGACAGGCCCAACCCTTTGAAGCTTTCTTT

d_call: -
j_call: TRBJ2-3
v_call: TRBV13
clone_size: -
cdr3_aa: CASSGPQGHTDTQYF
cdr3_nt: TGTGCCAGCAGCGGGCCACAGGGTCACACAGATACGCAGTATTTT

d_call: TRBD2
j_call: TRBJ2-3
v_call: TRBV15
clone_size: -
cdr3_aa: CATSRGTSGGRGTQYF
cdr3_nt: TGTGCCACCAGCAGAGGGACTAGCGGGGGGCGGGGTACGCAGTATTTT

d_call: TRBD1
j_call: TRBJ2-2
v_call: TRBV29-1
clone_size: -
cdr3_aa: CSVRWTGSGELFF
cdr3_nt: TGCAGCGTCCGATGGACAGGGTCCGGGGAGCTGTTTTTT

d_call: TRBD1
j_call: TRBJ1-4
v_call: TRBV4-1
clone_size: -
cdr3_aa: CASSRVAGTGNSANEKLFF
cdr3_nt: TGCGCCAGCAGCCGTGTAGCCGGGACAGGGAACTCAGCTAATGAAAAACTGTTTTTT

d_call: -
j_call: TRBJ2-2
v_call: TRBV2
clone_size: once
cdr3_aa: CASTQQGTGELFF
cdr3_nt: TGTGCCAGCACCCAACAGGGTACCGGGGAGCTGTTTTTT

d_call: -
j_call: TRBJ1-3
v_call: TRBV27
clone_size: few
cdr3_aa: CASRLQGSGNTIYF
cdr3_nt: TGTGCCAGCAGACTTCAGGGCTCTGGAAACACCATATATTTT

d_call: -
j_call: TRBJ2-1
v_call: TRBV5-4
clone_size: -
cdr3_aa: CASSPRGVNEQFF
cdr3_nt: TGTGCCAGCAGCCCCAGAGGTGTCAATGAGCAGTTCTTC

d_call: -
j_call: TRBJ2-3
v_call: TRBV6-5
clone_size: -
cdr3_aa: CASSTLIADTQYF
cdr3_nt: TGTGCCAGCAGTACCCTCATCGCAGATACGCAGTATTTT